This TCR beta chain was found in a study of blood T cell repertoires in COVID-19. Background on the study: Acute and convalescent COVID-19 specimens originated in the United States, Italy and Spain. The cDNA or gDNA used as material had been derived from T cells, B-cell-depleted T cells, or PBMCs.

In the study's own analysis: The assay estimated nucleated cells by amplifying reference gene primers. TCRdb's copy holds only in-frame clones and misses some; the assay was immunoSEQ multiplex PCR. That table supplies the V and J calls and clone size; D and trimming were determined from the DNA. The sample records 110,000 to 150,000 clones, about four fifths being singletons. This clone was detected once. The germline CDR1 and CDR2 sequences are SGHRS and YFSETQ. With V trimmed by 3 bases and J by 6 bases, 10 bases remained unmatched. This CDR3 has 15 amino acids. This TCR came from a human donor in a cohort sampled during active COVID-19. This chain connects TRBV5-1 to TRBJ2-7; 9 bases agree with TRBD2. Sequencing was carried out using peripheral blood. As DNA, the CDR3 is TGCGCCAGCAGCTCGGCAGCGGGAGGAACGGGCGAGCAGTACTTC. It is translated as CASSSAAGGTGEQYF.